Listed below are T cell receptor beta chains from one sample, sequenced in a study of radiation and T cells in renal cell carcinoma. TCRdb's copy holds only in-frame clones and misses some; the assay was immunoSEQ multiplex PCR. The sample holds more than 100,000 clones, approximately 90% seen once. Sequenced here: blood, sampled from a patient whose treatment included radiotherapy and nephrectomy. These receptors originate from an older woman with renal cell carcinoma. The CDR3 runs from the conserved cysteine through the conserved F or W. The D gene is left open where the match is weak. Not all rows give a size; the values are once, few, many and, for expanded clones, a class.

J | V | size | D | DNA | CDR3
TRBJ1-5 | TRBV28 | - | - | TGTGCCACGAGGTTAACAGGGACCGCCAATCAGCCCCAGCATTTT | CATRLTGTANQPQHF
TRBJ2-3 | TRBV7-2 | - | TRBD2 | TGTGCCAGCAGCTTATCAGGGACTAGGGGCACAGATACGCAGTATTTT | CASSLSGTRGTDTQYF
TRBJ2-7 | TRBV4-1 | - | TRBD2 | TGCGCCAGCAGCCAAGAACTAGCGGGATACTACGAGCAGTACTTC | CASSQELAGYYEQYF
TRBJ1-1 | TRBV28 | - | - | TGTGCCAGCAGTTTATATACACACGCAGGAACTGAAGCTTTCTTT | CASSLYTHAGTEAFF
TRBJ2-5 | TRBV11-3 | - | TRBD1 | TGTGCCAGCAGCCAAGGACAGGGGAGGCAAGAGACCCAGTACTTC | CASSQGQGRQETQYF
TRBJ1-1 | TRBV13 | - | TRBD1 | TGTGCCAGCAGCTTAAGACAGGGGATGAACACTGAAGCTTTCTTT | CASSLRQGMNTEAFF
TRBJ2-3 | TRBV6-1 | - | TRBD1 | TGTGCCAGCACCTCCTCCCAGGGGGCGTCGGATACGCAGTATTTT | CASTSSQGASDTQYF
TRBJ1-2 | TRBV10-3 | once | - | TGTGCCATCAGTGAACGGGGATATGGCTACACCTTC | CAISERGYGYTF
TRBJ1-1 | TRBV4-3 | - | - | TGCGCCAGCAGCCGCCAAAGGGGCACTGAAGCTTTCTTT | CASSRQRGTEAFF
TRBJ1-1 | TRBV28 | - | - | TGTGCCAGCGAGGGGAACACTGAAGCTTTCTTT | CASEGNTEAFF
TRBJ1-1 | TRBV4-2 | - | - | TGTGCCAGCAGCCAAGTGGGGGGAACTGAAGCTTTCTTT | CASSQVGGTEAFF
TRBJ2-2 | TRBV9 | - | TRBD1 | TGTGCCAGCAGCGTAGGGCAGGGGGCAAACACCGGGGAGCTGTTTTTT | CASSVGQGANTGELFF
TRBJ1-3 | TRBV30 | - | - | TGTGCCTGGAGCCCAAACAGGATACCCTCTGGAAACACCATATATTTT | CAWSPNRIPSGNTIYF
TRBJ2-3 | TRBV7-3 | - | - | TGTGCCAGCAGCACACGGACAGGGAGGGCAGATACGCAGTATTTT | CASSTRTGRADTQYF
TRBJ1-1 | TRBV4-1 | once | - | TGCGCCAGCAGCGATGGGGCAGACACCTACACTGAAGCTTTCTTT | CASSDGADTYTEAFF
TRBJ2-2 | TRBV30 | once | - | TGTGCCTGGAGTGTCAGGCCCGGGGAGCTGTTTTTT | CAWSVRPGELFF
TRBJ1-4 | TRBV19 | - | - | TGTGCCAGTACCCCGACAGGCCCTAATGAAAAACTGTTTTTT | CASTPTGPNEKLFF
TRBJ1-5 | TRBV5-5 | - | - | TGTGCCAGCAGCTTTAAGGACAATCAGCCCCAGCATTTT | CASSFKDNQPQHF
TRBJ2-1 | TRBV7-2 | few | TRBD1 | TGTGCCAGCAGCACCCGACAGGGGAATGAGCAGTTCTTC | CASSTRQGNEQFF
TRBJ2-5 | TRBV27 | - | - | TGTGCCAGCAGTTTATTAGGGAGAGAGACCCAGTACTTC | CASSLLGRETQYF
TRBJ2-7 | TRBV29-1 | once | - | TGCAGCGTTTCGACAGGCTACGAGCAGTACTTC | CSVSTGYEQYF
TRBJ1-5 | TRBV4-1 | - | TRBD1 | TGCGCCAGCAGCCAATCCCCGGACAGGGTCAATCAGCCCCAGCATTTT | CASSQSPDRVNQPQHF
TRBJ1-5 | TRBV7-9 | - | - | TGTGCCAGCAGCTTAGATCGGGGTGGACAGCCCCAGCATTTT | CASSLDRGGQPQHF
TRBJ2-7 | TRBV10-3 | - | - | TGTGCCATCAGTGAGCGGACGGACTCCTACGAGCAGTACTTC | CAISERTDSYEQYF
TRBJ2-3 | TRBV27 | - | - | TGTGCCAGCAGTTTATTCGCTTCATCCTTAGATACGCAGTATTTT | CASSLFASSLDTQYF
TRBJ2-3 | TRBV19 | - | - | TGTGCCAGTAGTATCCCTACTAGCACCGATACGCAGTATTTT | CASSIPTSTDTQYF
TRBJ1-5 | TRBV7-9 | - | TRBD1 | TGTGCCAGCAGCTTAGCCCCGACAGGGGCCAATCAGCCCCAGCATTTT | CASSLAPTGANQPQHF
TRBJ1-5 | TRBV9 | - | - | TGTGCCAGCAGCGTCCACGGAGGGGGCAATCAGCCCCAGCATTTT | CASSVHGGGNQPQHF
TRBJ1-1 | TRBV2 | few | - | TGTGCCAGCACTGCCCCATTGAACACTGAAGCTTTCTTT | CASTAPLNTEAFF